This TCR beta chain was sequenced during a study of T cell changes during pregnancy in multiple sclerosis. Trimming stripped 3 bases from V and 7 bases from J, with 13 bases between. CDR3 length equals 14 residues. The V gene's germline CDR1 is SGHVS and CDR2 FQNEAQ. Assay: immunoSEQ multiplex PCR; the TCRdb copy retains only in-frame clones and omits some. Here the sample spans approximately 20,000 clones, roughly 88% being singletons. Sample: CD8+ T cells from peripheral blood mononuclear cells, taken in the third trimester of pregnancy. The source of this sequence is a female donor in good health, enrolled as a control in a pregnancy study. This sequence joins TRBV7-8 and TRBJ1-5, with a tentative D call TRBD1 (5 bases). CDR3 DNA: TGTGCCAGCAGCTTCGGGGGAGACGGACAGCCCCAGCATTTT. Its translation is CASSFGGDGQPQHF. Combining the CDR3 with reference TRBV7-8 and TRBJ1-5 gives the whole variable domain GAGVSQSPRYKVAKRGQDVALRCDPISGHVSLFWYQQALGQGPEFLTYFQNEAQLDKSGLPSDRFFAERPEGSVSTLKIQRTQQEDSAVYLCASSFGGDGQPQHFGDGTRLSIL.